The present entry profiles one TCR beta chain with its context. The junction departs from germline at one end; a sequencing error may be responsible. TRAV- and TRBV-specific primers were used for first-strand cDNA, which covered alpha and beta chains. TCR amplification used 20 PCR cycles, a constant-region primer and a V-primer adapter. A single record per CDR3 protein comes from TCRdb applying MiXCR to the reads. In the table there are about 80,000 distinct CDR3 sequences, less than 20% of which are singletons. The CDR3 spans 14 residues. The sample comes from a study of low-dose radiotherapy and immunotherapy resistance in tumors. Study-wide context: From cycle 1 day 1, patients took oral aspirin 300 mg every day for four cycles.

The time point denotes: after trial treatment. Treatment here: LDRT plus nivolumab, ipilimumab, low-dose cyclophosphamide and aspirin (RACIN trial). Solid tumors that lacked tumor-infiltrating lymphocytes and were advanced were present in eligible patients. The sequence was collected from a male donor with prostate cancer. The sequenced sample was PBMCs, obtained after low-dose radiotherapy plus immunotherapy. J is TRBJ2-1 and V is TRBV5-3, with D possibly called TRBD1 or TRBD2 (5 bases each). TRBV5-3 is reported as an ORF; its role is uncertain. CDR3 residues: CASSLFVGENEHFF. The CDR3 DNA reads TGTGCCAGCAGCCTCTTCGTGGGGGAAAATGAGCACTTCTTC.